This T cell receptor beta chain was documented in a study of shared clonotypes between healthy human individuals. Terminally differentiated effector memory CD45RA+ cells were excluded by CCR7 positive selection of CD45RO-negative cells. There were no recent acute infections or vaccinations among the donors, who were healthy HIV-negative adults. Each donor was a Caucasian adult residing in Nashville, Tennessee. A note on this clone: Antigen specificity is unknown.

Broader study findings: Among non-shared clonotypes, generation probabilities were lower than among those shared by all four donors.

The assay was immunoSEQ multiplex PCR, and TCRdb's table has in-frame clones only and misses some. The profile shows about 550,000 clones, 95% to 96% of them singletons. This sequence was found in a woman aged 30 to 39 in good health. Sequences were obtained from naive CD8+ T cells sorted from blood.

The CDR3 coding sequence is TGTGCCAGCACCATAACCCGGGACTCCCTTCAGTATTTT. Its protein product is CASTITRDSLQYF. The V call is TRBV7-9, the J call TRBJ2-3, with a weak D call TRBD2 (6 bases). Germline CDR1 is SEHNR and CDR2 is FQNEAQ (reference sequence). The V gene lost 7 bases and the J gene lost 12 bases, with 20 bases spanning the gap. CDR3 size: 13 residues. Looking up the rest from reference TRBV7-9 and TRBJ2-3 gives the full variable domain: DTGVSQNPRHKITKRGQNVTFRCDPISEHNRLYWYRQTLGQGPEFLTYFQNEAQLEKSRLLSDRFSAERPKGSFSTLEIQRTEQGDSAMYLCASTITRDSLQYFGPGTRLTVL.